The 32 T cell receptor beta chains below were found in one sample sequenced in a study of shared clonotypes between healthy human individuals. Naive-designated CD8 cells lacked CD45RO, were positively enriched for CCR7, and omitted terminally differentiated effector memory CD45RA+ cells. Sequenced by immunoSEQ multiplex PCR; TCRdb stores in-frame clones only, minus some. This table holds hundreds of thousands of clones, approximately 96% found once. The sample consisted of naive CD8+ T cells sorted from blood. These receptors all come from a woman in her twenties or thirties in good health.

The chain couples TRBV14 to TRBJ2-3, with 12 bases that match TRBD2. With 4 bases clipped from V and 4 bases from J, the junction kept 3 bases outside the gene matches. This CDR3 contains 15 residues. Germline CDR1 SGHDN, CDR2 FVKESK. Here the CDR3 DNA reads TGTGCCAGCAGCCCGAGACTAGCGGGGGCAGATACGCAGTATTTT. Its protein product is CASSPRLAGADTQYF.

The chain links TRBV13 to TRBJ2-3; 7 nucleotides match TRBD2. CDR1 PRHDT and CDR2 FYEKMQ come from the germline V gene (reference sequence). V lost 5 bases to trimming and J lost 10 bases; unmatched junction nucleotides: 6. The CDR3 length is 12 residues. The CDR3: CASSPQRDPQYF. As DNA, the CDR3 is TGTGCCAGCAGCCCCCAGCGGGACCCGCAGTATTTT.

J is TRBJ2-1 and V is TRBV27; 11 bases align to TRBD2. This CDR3 contains 17 residues. The germline V gene has CDR1 MNHEY and CDR2 SMNVEV (reference sequence). J was trimmed by 7 bases and V by 3 bases; bases with no gene match: 11. The CDR3 nucleotides read TGTGCCAGCAGTTTCTTCCTACTAGCGGGAGTTGAGAATGAGCAGTTCTTC. This translates into CASSFFLLAGVENEQFF.

The chain is built from TRBV5-3 and TRBJ2-7; 9 bases map to TRBD2. Being an ORF, TRBV5-3 has a function that is uncertain. The CDR3 contains 17 residues. V was clipped by 7 bases and J by 0 bases; unmatched bases: 14. The CDR3 DNA reads as TGTGCCAGACACAGGGGACAAATAGCGGGAGACTCCTACGAGCAGTACTTC. This encodes CARHRGQIAGDSYEQYF.

The chain links TRBV9 to TRBJ2-1, with 11 nucleotides matching TRBD2. The CDR3 has 21 amino acids. Unmatched junction bases numbered 17, after V lost 3 bases and J lost 0 bases. Per the germline V gene, CDR1 is SGDLS and CDR2 is YYNGEE. The CDR3 sequence is CASSGEATRTSGSSSYNEQFF. CDR3 bases: TGTGCCAGCAGCGGAGAGGCAACCAGGACTAGCGGGTCTAGCTCCTACAATGAGCAGTTCTTC.

V usage is TRBV2 and J usage is TRBJ2-2; 8 nucleotides align to TRBD2. This CDR3 is built from 17 residues. CDR1 SNHLY and CDR2 FYNNEI come from the germline V gene. Losses at the gene ends were 6 bases for V and 6 bases for J; bases not matched to a gene: 15. Here the CDR3 reads CASSRHTEAGVAGELFF. The CDR3 coding sequence is TGTGCCAGCAGCCGCCACACAGAAGCGGGAGTAGCCGGGGAGCTGTTTTTT.

The J gene is TRBJ2-7, the V gene TRBV4-1; 16 bases match TRBD2. V lost 4 bases and J lost 0; bases outside the gene matches: 6. The CDR3 is made up of 18 amino acids. The germline gives CDR1 MGHRA, CDR2 YSYEKL. The CDR3 bases are TGCGCCAGCAGCCCTGGGACTAGCGGGAGGGCCAGCTCCTACGAGCAGTACTTC. Its translation is CASSPGTSGRASSYEQYF.

The chain uses TRBV10-3 and TRBJ2-3; 11 bases line up with TRBD2. The CDR3 is made up of 17 amino acids. Germline assignment: CDR1 ENHRY and CDR2 SYGVKD. Losses at the gene ends were 0 bases for V and 8 bases for J; bases not matched to a gene: 10. CDR3 amino acids: CAISESIAGGPFGTQYF. CDR3 bases: TGTGCCATCAGTGAGTCCATAGCGGGAGGGCCGTTTGGTACGCAGTATTTT.

V usage is TRBV4-1 and J usage is TRBJ1-4; tentatively, D is TRBD1 (6 bases). V gave up 4 bases and J gave up 8 bases, with 17 bases separating them. Germline values: CDR1 MGHRA, CDR2 YSYEKL. The CDR3 contains 15 residues. Here the CDR3 DNA reads TGCGCCAGCAGCCCCCCAGGGGAGGTTAGCGAAAAACTGTTTTTT. Translating gives CASSPPGEVSEKLFF.

The chain recombines TRBV27 with TRBJ1-1; 7 positions match TRBD1. Germline V CDR1 and CDR2: MNHEY, SMNVEV (reference sequence). Losses at the gene ends were 0 bases for V and 3 bases for J; bases not matched to a gene: 7. The CDR3 has 16 residues. The CDR3 DNA reads as TGTGCCAGCAGTTTATCACCCGGGACAGCCCACACTGAAGCTTTCTTT. It is translated as CASSLSPGTAHTEAFF.

The chain couples TRBV2 to TRBJ1-4, with D possibly being TRBD1 (6 bases). The CDR3 is 17 amino acids. V was clipped by 0 bases and J by 6 bases, with 17 bases between them. Germline CDR1 SNHLY, CDR2 FYNNEI. The CDR3 region is CASSEADWIEGDEKLFF. As DNA, the CDR3 is TGTGCCAGCAGTGAAGCCGATTGGATCGAGGGGGATGAAAAACTGTTTTTT.

This clone was seen just once. This chain joins TRBV2 and TRBJ1-3, with unresolved D. The CDR3 runs to 14 residues. CDR1 is SNHLY, CDR2 FYNNEI, per germline. Deletions cut 0 bases from V and 5 bases from J, with 8 bases between. CDR3 nucleotides: TGTGCCAGCAGTGAAGCTCCAGGTAGAAACACCATATATTTT. Translating gives CASSEAPGRNTIYF.

The rearrangement joins TRBV6-6 to TRBJ2-2, with a tentative D call TRBD1 (6 bases). Deletions cut 6 bases from V and 3 bases from J, with 14 bases between. This CDR3 comprises 15 residues. CDR1 and CDR2 from the germline V gene are MNHNY and SVGAGI (reference sequence). CDR3 DNA: TGTGCCAGCAGCCGAAAACAGGGATACACCGGGGAGCTGTTTTTT. Translated: CASSRKQGYTGELFF.

The chain combines TRBV7-6 with TRBJ2-1, with D possibly being TRBD1 or TRBD2 (5 bases each). CDR3 size: 15 residues. The germline CDR1 and CDR2 sequences are SGHVS and FNYEAQ. V shed 1 base and J shed 2 bases, with 9 bases lying between them. CDR3 nucleotide sequence: TGTGCCAGCAGCTTAGATCGGGGACCCTACAATGAGCAGTTCTTC. As protein: CASSLDRGPYNEQFF.

This rearrangement joins TRBV15 to TRBJ1-1, with 8 bases that match TRBD1. The CDR3 length is 15 residues. The junction had 6 bases not matched to a gene; V was cut back by 0 bases and J by 6 bases. The V gene's germline CDR1 is LNHNV and CDR2 YYDKDF (reference sequence). DNA for the CDR3: TGTGCCACCAGCAGAGACGACAGGGGAGGCGCTGAAGCTTTCTTT. Residues: CATSRDDRGGAEAFF.

The V gene is TRBV5-6, the J gene TRBJ2-7, with D tentatively TRBD1 (6 bases). V shed 4 bases and J shed 0 bases, with 17 bases lying between them. This CDR3 has 16 amino acids. Germline values: CDR1 SGHDT, CDR2 YYEEEE. CDR3 DNA: TGTGCCAGCAGCCCGGATACAGGGATCTTCTCCTACGAGCAGTACTTC. Translated, it gives CASSPDTGIFSYEQYF.

The gene calls are TRBV4-1 and TRBJ2-3; 11 bases are a match to TRBD2. This CDR3 spans 16 amino acids. The junction had 7 bases not matched to a gene; V was cut back by 3 bases and J by 5 bases. Germline CDR1 MGHRA, CDR2 YSYEKL. The CDR3 bases are TGCGCCAGCAGCCAGGCGACTAGCGGGATGCAAGATACGCAGTATTTT. Residues: CASSQATSGMQDTQYF.

This chain links TRBV5-5 with TRBJ1-2; no clear D gene. V lost 4 bases and J 4 bases, leaving 14 bases between the germline ends. Germline-derived CDR1 and CDR2 are SGHKS and YYEKEE (reference sequence). The CDR3 runs to 14 residues. The CDR3 loop reads CASSPGRWVYGYTF. The CDR3 DNA is TGTGCCAGCAGCCCTGGGCGTTGGGTCTATGGCTACACCTTC.

This clone turned up a few times. The chain combines TRBV27 with TRBJ1-1; 10 bases fit TRBD1. The CDR3 loop spans 12 amino acids. CDR1 is MNHEY, CDR2 SMNVEV, per germline (reference sequence). V dropped 10 bases and J dropped 4; count of bases not matched to a gene: 3. The CDR3 DNA reads as TGTGCCACCAGGACAGGGGGCACTGAAGCTTTCTTT. It translates to CATRTGGTEAFF.

V and J are TRBV7-9 and TRBJ2-5, with D unclear. With 5 bases removed from V and 3 bases from J, the gap between germline ends came to 16 bases. Germline CDR1 SEHNR, CDR2 FQNEAQ (reference sequence). The CDR3 sequence is 15 residues long. CDR3 residues: CASSPVGPREETQYF. As DNA, the CDR3 is TGTGCCAGCAGCCCTGTCGGGCCTAGGGAAGAGACCCAGTACTTC.

The J gene is TRBJ2-1, the V gene TRBV9; TRBD2 aligns across 7 bases. From germline, CDR1 is SGDLS and CDR2 YYNGEE. V dropped 0 bases and J dropped 5; count of bases not matched to a gene: 2. This CDR3 has 14 amino acids. CDR3 DNA sequence: TGTGCCAGCAGCGTAGGTGGGGGGGACAATGAGCAGTTCTTC. Translating it yields CASSVGGGDNEQFF. Full variable domain (remainder filled in from reference TRBV9 and TRBJ2-1): DSGVTQTPKHLITATGQRVTLRCSPRSGDLSVYWYQQSLDQGLQFLIQYYNGEERAKGNILERFSAQQFPDLHSELNLSSLELGDSALYFCASSVGGGDNEQFFGPGTRLTVL.

This chain links TRBV10-3 with TRBJ1-1, with a tentative D call TRBD1 (6 bases). Germline V gene data show CDR1 as ENHRY and CDR2 as SYGVKD. V lost 9 bases to trimming and J lost 1 base, with 24 bases between them. This CDR3 has 17 residues. CDR3 loop: CAISTQGYGTKNTEAFF. The CDR3 coding sequence is TGTGCCATAAGCACCCAGGGGTATGGGACAAAGAACACTGAAGCTTTCTTT.

This chain connects TRBV30 to TRBJ1-1; tentative D call: TRBD1 (5 bases). Trimming cost V 4 bases and J 5 bases, with 17 bases left between them. In germline, CDR1 is GTSNPN, CDR2 SVGIG (reference sequence). CDR3 length: 14 residues. DNA of the CDR3: TGTGCCTGGATTGGGGCAGGGATGGTAACTGAAGCTTTCTTT. Translating gives CAWIGAGMVTEAFF.

The CDR3 DNA is TGTGCCAGCAGTGAAGGTGGCCAGGCGTACGAGCAGTACTTC. It encodes CASSEGGQAYEQYF. This rearrangement joins TRBV2 to TRBJ2-7; no reliable D call. V gave up 1 base and J gave up 4 bases, with 11 bases separating them. This CDR3 has 14 residues. Germline values: CDR1 SNHLY, CDR2 FYNNEI.

The chain employs TRBV19 and TRBJ2-3; D gene uncertain. Germline CDR1 and CDR2: LNHDA and SQIVND (reference sequence). The V end was cut by 0 bases, the J end by 0 bases, with 13 bases between. The CDR3 loop spans 17 amino acids. This CDR3 is CASSIDFLGSSTDTQYF. CDR3 bases: TGTGCCAGTAGTATAGATTTCCTAGGTTCGAGCACAGATACGCAGTATTTT.

This rearrangement joins TRBV2 to TRBJ1-4, with D tentatively TRBD1 (6 bases). The CDR3 is made up of 11 amino acids. Looked up from germline, CDR1 is SNHLY and CDR2 is FYNNEI. V shed 11 bases and J shed 14 bases, with 18 bases lying between them. CDR3 protein: CAFRGGQGLFF. For the CDR3, the DNA is TGTGCCTTCCGAGGGGGGCAAGGGCTGTTTTTT.

The rearrangement joins TRBV29-1 to TRBJ2-5; D is perhaps TRBD1 or TRBD2 (5 bases each). V dropped 6 bases and J dropped 2 bases, with 13 bases sitting between them. Germline CDR1 SQVTM, CDR2 ANQGSEA. The CDR3 runs 13 residues. In nucleotides, the CDR3 is TGCAGCGTCGGACCGGGACCACAAGAGACCCAGTACTTC. Its translation: CSVGPGPQETQYF.

The V and J genes are TRBV9 and TRBJ1-1, with D tentatively TRBD1 (6 bases). V dropped 7 bases and J dropped 1 base, with 8 bases sitting between them. The CDR3 is 12 residues long. The germline V gene has CDR1 SGDLS and CDR2 YYNGEE. Here the CDR3 DNA reads TGTGCCAGCGGGACACCGAACACTGAAGCTTTCTTT. It specifies CASGTPNTEAFF.

The V call is TRBV11-2, the J call TRBJ2-2; 7 nucleotides line up with TRBD1. Germline CDR1 reads SGHAT; CDR2 reads FQNNGV. This CDR3 region has 19 residues. J was trimmed by 0 bases and V by 0 bases; bases with no gene match: 10. CDR3 DNA: TGTGCCAGCAGCTTAGAGTCCGGGACAGAGCTCACGAACACCGGGGAGCTGTTTTTT. Protein: CASSLESGTELTNTGELFF.

The J gene is TRBJ2-1, the V gene TRBV30; D perhaps matches TRBD2 (5 bases). Trimming removed 2 bases at V and 8 bases at J, with 10 bases between. The CDR3 is made up of 12 amino acids. Germline assignment: CDR1 GTSNPN and CDR2 SVGIG (reference sequence). CDR3 sequence reads: CAWSFGGDEQFF. The CDR3 DNA sequence: TGTGCCTGGAGTTTCGGAGGAGATGAGCAGTTCTTC.

V usage is TRBV7-9 and J usage is TRBJ2-1; 8 bases line up with TRBD2. The CDR3 has 16 amino acids. After removal of 6 bases from V and 3 bases from J, the junction contained 10 bases not matched to a gene. From germline, CDR1 is SEHNR and CDR2 FQNEAQ (reference sequence). The CDR3 DNA reads TGTGCCAGCAGTCCCCGGGGGGGAGAGGACTACAATGAGCAGTTCTTC. Protein product: CASSPRGGEDYNEQFF.

V gene TRBV28 combines with J gene TRBJ2-7; the D gene could be TRBD1 or TRBD2 (6 bases each). Germline V gene sequence: CDR1 MDHEN, CDR2 SYDVKM. The CDR3 loop spans 13 amino acids. V lost 6 bases, J lost 3 bases, and 12 bases lay in between. The CDR3 DNA follows: TGTGCCAGCAGGGCGGGACACTTCTACGAGCAGTACTTC. Amino acid sequence: CASRAGHFYEQYF.